A single sample is the source of the 12 T cell receptor beta chains below, sequenced in a study of T cells after yellow fever vaccination. TCRdb redid the calling of the 5' RACE reads with MiXCR, one entry per CDR3 protein. The table records some 240,000 distinct CDR3 sequences, around 5.2% of them present only once. The source material was CD4+ T cells sorted from PBMCs, sampled on the day of the yellow fever booster vaccination. The receptors were sampled from a man aged 18 to 30 who received the YFV17D yellow fever vaccine.

This clonotype was recorded at least ten times. V and J are TRBV10-3 and TRBJ2-2; the match to TRBD1 covers 8 bases. V was clipped by 6 bases and J by 10 bases; unmatched bases: 7. The CDR3 extends over 13 amino acids. Germline CDR1 is ENHRY and CDR2 is SYGVKD. CDR3 sequence: CAIRDREFAELFF. As DNA, the CDR3 is TGTGCCATCAGGGACAGGGAATTTGCGGAGCTGTTTTTT.

The chain employs TRBV20-1 and TRBJ1-1, with 7 bases lining up with TRBD1. The ends lost 1 base at V and 8 bases at J; junction bases unmatched: 13. In germline, CDR1 is DFQATT, CDR2 SNEGSKA (reference sequence). This CDR3 has 15 residues. CDR3 sequence (DNA): TGCAGTGCTAGAGCCCCACAGGGGCCCGGGGAGGAAGCTTTCTTT. This translates into CSARAPQGPGEEAFF.

This clonotype was detected a few times. The V and J genes are TRBV14 and TRBJ2-7; 7 nucleotides match TRBD1. Germline-derived CDR1 and CDR2 are SGHDN and FVKESK. J gave up 8 bases and V 4 bases, and 2 bases lay outside the gene matches. CDR3 size: 11 residues. The CDR3 nucleotides read TGTGCCAGCAGCCCAGGGGGAAAGCAGTACTTC. It codes for CASSPGGKQYF.

This clonotype was counted many times. The chain couples TRBV7-9 to TRBJ1-2, with 7 bases aligning to TRBD1. The CDR3 extends over 13 amino acids. V lost 5 bases, J lost 4 bases, and 4 bases stayed unmatched. Germline assignment: CDR1 SEHNR and CDR2 FQNEAQ (reference sequence). The CDR3 nucleotides are TGTGCCAGCAGCGAACAGGGGCCCTATGGCTACACCTTC. It encodes CASSEQGPYGYTF. Full variable domain (rest looked up from reference TRBV7-9 and TRBJ1-2): DTGVSQNPRHKITKRGQNVTFRCDPISEHNRLYWYRQTLGQGPEFLTYFQNEAQLEKSRLLSDRFSAERPKGSFSTLEIQRTEQGDSAMYLCASSEQGPYGYTFGSGTRLTVV.

The rearrangement uses TRBV5-4 and TRBJ1-1; 8 bases fit TRBD1. Germline assignment: CDR1 SGHNT and CDR2 YYREEE (reference sequence). The CDR3 covers 15 residues. Losses at the gene ends were 4 bases for V and 3 bases for J; bases not matched to a gene: 8. CDR3: CASSIEQGGDTEAFF. CDR3 DNA sequence: TGTGCCAGCAGCATAGAACAGGGGGGGGACACTGAAGCTTTCTTT.

CDR3 bases: TGTGCCTGGAGTTCCGGGACAACAGATACGCAGTATTTT. It yields the protein CAWSSGTTDTQYF. This chain connects TRBV30 to TRBJ2-3; D may be TRBD1 (6 bases). The CDR3 runs 13 residues. Germline values: CDR1 GTSNPN, CDR2 SVGIG (reference sequence). Trimming removed 2 bases from V and 3 bases from J, with 9 bases in between.

The chain employs TRBV18 and TRBJ2-7; D unclear. The germline gives CDR1 KGHSH, CDR2 LQKENI. The CDR3 spans 14 residues. V lost 2 bases and J lost 1, with 9 bases in between. CDR3 loop: CASSPAMGSYEQYV. The CDR3, as DNA: TGTGCCAGCTCACCAGCGATGGGGTCCTACGAGCAGTACGTC.

In this sample, this clonotype turned up a few times. This chain uses TRBV7-2 with TRBJ1-5; 7 bases fit TRBD1. There are 15 residues in the CDR3. Losses at the gene ends were 6 bases for V and 5 bases for J; bases not matched to a gene: 10. Germline values: CDR1 SGHTA, CDR2 FQGNSA. CDR3 in DNA: TGTGCCAGCAGTCCCACAGGGGCCGGGGATCAGCCCCAGCATTTT. Amino acids: CASSPTGAGDQPQHF. Full variable domain (missing parts from reference TRBV7-2 and TRBJ1-5): GAGVSQSPSNKVTEKGKDVELRCDPISGHTALYWYRQSLGQGLEFLIYFQGNSAPDKSGLPSDRFSAERTGGSVSTLTIQRTQQEDSAVYLCASSPTGAGDQPQHFGDGTRLSIL.

This clonotype showed up many times. This rearrangement joins TRBV5-1 to TRBJ2-5, with D possibly TRBD2 on 5 matching bases. CDR1 is SGHRS, CDR2 YFSETQ, per germline. The germline V and J ends were trimmed by 4 bases and 2 bases, with 9 bases remaining between them. CDR3 length: 13 residues. In DNA form, the CDR3 reads TGCGCCAGCAGCCACCCGGGACAAGAGACCCAGTACTTC. Translated: CASSHPGQETQYF. Full variable domain (rest looked up from reference TRBV5-1 and TRBJ2-5): KAGVTQTPRYLIKTRGQQVTLSCSPISGHRSVSWYQQTPGQGLQFLFEYFSETQRNKGNFPGRFSGRQFSNSRSEMNVSTLELGDSALYLCASSHPGQETQYFGPGTRLLVL.

This clonotype came up many times. V is TRBV7-2 and J is TRBJ2-2; 7 bases line up with TRBD1. Germline CDR1 and CDR2: SGHTA and FQGNSA. V lost 4 bases and J lost 7; bases outside the gene matches: 12. The length of the CDR3 is 16 residues. The DNA for the CDR3 is TGTGCCAGCAGCTGGACCTCCGACAGGGCACACGGGGAGCTGTTTTTT. Translated: CASSWTSDRAHGELFF.

This clonotype came up many times. The chain links TRBV6-6 to TRBJ2-7, with no clear D. Germline V gives CDR1 MNHNY, CDR2 SVGAGI (reference sequence). Trimming took 6 bases from V and 1 from J, leaving 19 bases between them. The CDR3 contains 16 residues. The CDR3 DNA is TGTGCCAGCAGCTCCCACACCGGCCCCTCGTCCTACGAGCAGTACTTC. Translation: CASSSHTGPSSYEQYF.

At least ten counts were recorded for this clonotype. The rearrangement uses TRBV7-2 and TRBJ2-1; D is unresolved. Germline V CDR1 and CDR2: SGHTA, FQGNSA. V was trimmed by 4 bases and J by 10 bases, leaving 17 bases between them. The length of the CDR3 is 14 residues. The CDR3, as DNA: TGTGCCAGCAGCTACTCCGTCGCTGCGGAGGAGCAGTTCTTC. Its protein product is CASSYSVAAEEQFF.